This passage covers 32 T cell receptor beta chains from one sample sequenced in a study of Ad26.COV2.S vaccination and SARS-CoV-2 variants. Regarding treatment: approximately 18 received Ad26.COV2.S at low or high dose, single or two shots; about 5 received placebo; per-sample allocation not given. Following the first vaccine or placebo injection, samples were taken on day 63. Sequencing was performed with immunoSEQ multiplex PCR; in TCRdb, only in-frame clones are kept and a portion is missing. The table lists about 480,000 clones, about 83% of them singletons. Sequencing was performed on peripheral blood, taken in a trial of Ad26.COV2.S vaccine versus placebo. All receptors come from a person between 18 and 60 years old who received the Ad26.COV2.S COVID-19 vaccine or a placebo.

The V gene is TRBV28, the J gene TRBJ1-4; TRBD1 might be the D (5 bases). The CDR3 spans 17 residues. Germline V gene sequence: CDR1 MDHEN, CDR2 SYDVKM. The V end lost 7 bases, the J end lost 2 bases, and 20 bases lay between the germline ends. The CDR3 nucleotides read TGTGCCAGCACCCGGGACCTCAGATCAACGACTAATGAAAAACTGTTTTTT. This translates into CASTRDLRSTTNEKLFF.

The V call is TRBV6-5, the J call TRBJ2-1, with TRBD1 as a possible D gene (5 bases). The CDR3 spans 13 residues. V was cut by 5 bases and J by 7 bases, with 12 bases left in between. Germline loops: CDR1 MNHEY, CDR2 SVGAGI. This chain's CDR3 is CASSLQVWNEQFF. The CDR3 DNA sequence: TGTGCCAGCAGTCTACAGGTTTGGAATGAGCAGTTCTTC.

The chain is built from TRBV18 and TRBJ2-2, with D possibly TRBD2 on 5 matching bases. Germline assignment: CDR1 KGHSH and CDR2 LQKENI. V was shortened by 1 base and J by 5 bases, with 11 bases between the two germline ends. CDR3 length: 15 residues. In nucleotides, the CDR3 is TGTGCCAGCTCACCACGGCGGGTTACTACCGGGGAGCTGTTTTTT. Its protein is CASSPRRVTTGELFF.

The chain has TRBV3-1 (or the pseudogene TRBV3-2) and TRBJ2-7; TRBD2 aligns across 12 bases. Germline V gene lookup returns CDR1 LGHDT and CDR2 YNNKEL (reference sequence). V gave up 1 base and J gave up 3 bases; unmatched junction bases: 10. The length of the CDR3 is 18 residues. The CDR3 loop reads CASSQGVHQGLAGYEQYF. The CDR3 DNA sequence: TGTGCCAGCAGCCAAGGTGTACATCAGGGACTAGCGGGCTACGAGCAGTACTTC.

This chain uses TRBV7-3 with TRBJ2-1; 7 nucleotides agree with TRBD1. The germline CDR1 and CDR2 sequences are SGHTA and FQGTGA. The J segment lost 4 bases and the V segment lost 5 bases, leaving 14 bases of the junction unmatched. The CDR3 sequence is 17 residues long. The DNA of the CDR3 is TGTGCCAGCAGCCCAGGTCCCGGACAGGTCCTTTACAATGAGCAGTTCTTC. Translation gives CASSPGPGQVLYNEQFF.

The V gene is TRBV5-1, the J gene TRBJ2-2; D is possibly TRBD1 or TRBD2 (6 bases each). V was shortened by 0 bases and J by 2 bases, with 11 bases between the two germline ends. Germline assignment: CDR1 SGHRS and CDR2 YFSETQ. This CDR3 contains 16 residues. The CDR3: CASSLGQGTNTGELFF. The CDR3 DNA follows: TGCGCCAGCAGCTTGGGTCAGGGGACTAACACCGGGGAGCTGTTTTTT.

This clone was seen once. The CDR3 protein is CASSPRRFEGTGLPHEQYF. The DNA of the CDR3 is TGTGCCAGCAGCCCCCGCAGATTCGAAGGGACAGGGCTACCCCACGAGCAGTACTTC. The chain joins TRBV13 to TRBJ2-7, with 9 bases that match TRBD1. V trimming: 5 bases; J trimming: 5 bases; junction bases outside the gene matches: 22. This CDR3 is built from 19 residues. CDR1 is PRHDT and CDR2 is FYEKMQ in the germline V gene (reference sequence). Combining the CDR3 with reference TRBV13 and TRBJ2-7 gives the whole variable domain AAGVIQSPRHLIKEKRETATLKCYPIPRHDTVYWYQQGPGQDPQFLISFYEKMQSDKGSIPDRFSAQQFSDYHSELNMSSLELGDSALYFCASSPRRFEGTGLPHEQYFGPGTRLTVT.

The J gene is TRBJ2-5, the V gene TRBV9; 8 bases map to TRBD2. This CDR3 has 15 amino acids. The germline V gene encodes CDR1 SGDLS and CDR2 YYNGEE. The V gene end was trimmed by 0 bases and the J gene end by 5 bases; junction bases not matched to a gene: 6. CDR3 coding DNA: TGTGCCAGCAGCGTAGATGCGGGAGGCCGTGAGACCCAGTACTTC. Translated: CASSVDAGGRETQYF.

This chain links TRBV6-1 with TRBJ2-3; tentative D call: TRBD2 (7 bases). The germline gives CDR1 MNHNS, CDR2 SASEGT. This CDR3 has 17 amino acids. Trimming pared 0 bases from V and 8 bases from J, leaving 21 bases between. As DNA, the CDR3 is TGTGCCAGCAGTGAAGCGGTGGCGGGGGACATGCAGGGTACGCAGTATTTT. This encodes CASSEAVAGDMQGTQYF.

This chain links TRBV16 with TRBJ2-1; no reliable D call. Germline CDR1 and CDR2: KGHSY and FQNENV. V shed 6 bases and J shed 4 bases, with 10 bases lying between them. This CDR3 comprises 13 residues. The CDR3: CASRHYFYNEQFF. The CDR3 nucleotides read TGTGCCAGCAGACATTATTTTTACAATGAGCAGTTCTTC.

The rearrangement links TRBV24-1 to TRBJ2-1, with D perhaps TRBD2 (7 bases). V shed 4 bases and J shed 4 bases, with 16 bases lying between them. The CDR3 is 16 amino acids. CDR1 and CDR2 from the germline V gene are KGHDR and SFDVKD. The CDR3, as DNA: TGTGCCACCAGTGACCCAGTGGGGGGGGCGTACAATGAGCAGTTCTTC. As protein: CATSDPVGGAYNEQFF.

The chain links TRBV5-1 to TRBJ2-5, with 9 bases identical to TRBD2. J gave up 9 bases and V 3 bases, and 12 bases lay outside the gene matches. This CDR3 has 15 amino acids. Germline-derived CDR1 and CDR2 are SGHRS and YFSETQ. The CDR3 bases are TGCGCCAGCAGCTCCCAGACTAGCGGCGTTGGGGCCCAGTACTTC. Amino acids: CASSSQTSGVGAQYF.

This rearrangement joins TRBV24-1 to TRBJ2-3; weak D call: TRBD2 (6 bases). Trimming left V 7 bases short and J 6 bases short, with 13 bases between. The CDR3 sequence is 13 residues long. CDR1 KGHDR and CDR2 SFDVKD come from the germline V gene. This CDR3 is CATRTRGGDTQYF. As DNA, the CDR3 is TGTGCCACCAGGACCCGTGGGGGGGATACGCAGTATTTT.

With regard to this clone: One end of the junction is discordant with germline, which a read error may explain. CDR3 nucleotides: TGTGCTAGCAGCCCCGGACTAGCGGGAGCAGGAGAGCAGTACTTC. Translation: CASSPGLAGAGEQYF. V gene TRBV7-7 combines with J gene TRBJ2-7, with 13 bases fitting TRBD2. Germline V CDR1 and CDR2: SSHAT, FNYEAQ (reference sequence). CDR3 length equals 15 residues.

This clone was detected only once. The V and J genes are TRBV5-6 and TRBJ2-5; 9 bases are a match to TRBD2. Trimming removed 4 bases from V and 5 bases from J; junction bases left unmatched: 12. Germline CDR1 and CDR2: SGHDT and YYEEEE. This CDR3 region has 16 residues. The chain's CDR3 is CASSPLGGLAGETQYF. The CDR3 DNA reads TGTGCCAGCAGCCCCCTCGGGGGCCTAGCGGGGGAGACCCAGTACTTC.

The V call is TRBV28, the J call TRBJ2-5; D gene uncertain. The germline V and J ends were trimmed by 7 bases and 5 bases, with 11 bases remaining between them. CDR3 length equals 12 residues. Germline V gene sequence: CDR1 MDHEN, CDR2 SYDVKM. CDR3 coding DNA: TGTGCCAGCACCTCACTGGGTGAGACCCAGTACTTC. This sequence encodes CASTSLGETQYF. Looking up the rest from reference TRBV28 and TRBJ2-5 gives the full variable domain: DVKVTQSSRYLVKRTGEKVFLECVQDMDHENMFWYRQDPGLGLRLIYFSYDVKMKEKGDIPEGYSVSREKKERFSLILESASTNQTSMYLCASTSLGETQYFGPGTRLLVL.

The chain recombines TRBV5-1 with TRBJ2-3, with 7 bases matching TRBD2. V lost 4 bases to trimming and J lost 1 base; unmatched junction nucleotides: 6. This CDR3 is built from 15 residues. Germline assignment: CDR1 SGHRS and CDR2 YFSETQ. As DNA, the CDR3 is TGCGCCAGCAGCGTCACTAGCGCCCGCACAGATACGCAGTATTTT. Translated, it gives CASSVTSARTDTQYF.

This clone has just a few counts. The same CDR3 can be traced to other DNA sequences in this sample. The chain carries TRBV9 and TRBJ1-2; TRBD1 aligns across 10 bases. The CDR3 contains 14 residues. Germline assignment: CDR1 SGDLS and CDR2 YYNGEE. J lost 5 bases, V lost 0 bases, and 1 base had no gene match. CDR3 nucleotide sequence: TGTGCCAGCAGCGTAGGACAGGGGGCGTATGGCTACACCTTC. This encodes CASSVGQGAYGYTF.

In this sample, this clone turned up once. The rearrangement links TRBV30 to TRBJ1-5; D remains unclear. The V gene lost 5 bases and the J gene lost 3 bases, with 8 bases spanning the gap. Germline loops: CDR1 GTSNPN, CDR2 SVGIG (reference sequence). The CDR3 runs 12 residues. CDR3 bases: TGTGCCTGGGGCGACCCCAATCAGCCCCAGCATTTT. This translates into CAWGDPNQPQHF. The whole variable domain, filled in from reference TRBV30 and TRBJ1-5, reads SQTIHQWPATLVQPVGSPLSLECTVEGTSNPNLYWYRQAAGRGLQLLFYSVGIGQISSEVPQNLSASRPQDRQFILSSKKLLLSDSGFYLCAWGDPNQPQHFGDGTRLSIL.

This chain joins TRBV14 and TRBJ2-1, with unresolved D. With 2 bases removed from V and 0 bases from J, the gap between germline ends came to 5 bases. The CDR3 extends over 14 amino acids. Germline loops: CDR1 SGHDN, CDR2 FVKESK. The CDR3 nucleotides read TGTGCCAGCAGCCAACTTGACTCCTACAATGAGCAGTTCTTC. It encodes CASSQLDSYNEQFF.

CDR3 coding DNA: TGTGCCAGCAGCGTAGACAGGGAGGCGACCCAGTACTTC. Protein product: CASSVDREATQYF. The rearrangement uses TRBV9 and TRBJ2-5; D possibly matches TRBD1 or TRBD2 (6 bases each). Germline V lookup: CDR1 SGDLS, CDR2 YYNGEE. The CDR3 has 13 residues. V was clipped by 0 bases and J by 7 bases, with 10 bases between them.

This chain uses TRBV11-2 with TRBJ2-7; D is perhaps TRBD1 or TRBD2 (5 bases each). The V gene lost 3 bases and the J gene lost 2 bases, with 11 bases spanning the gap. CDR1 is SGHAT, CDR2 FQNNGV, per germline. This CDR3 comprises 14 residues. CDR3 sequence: CASSFRDATYEQYF. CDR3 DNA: TGTGCCAGCAGCTTCCGGGACGCCACCTACGAGCAGTACTTC.

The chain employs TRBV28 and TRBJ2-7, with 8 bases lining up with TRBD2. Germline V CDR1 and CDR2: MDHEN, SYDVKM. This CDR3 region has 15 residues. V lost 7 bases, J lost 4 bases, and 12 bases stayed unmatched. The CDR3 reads CASTHPGAGGYEQYF. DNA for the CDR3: TGTGCCAGCACCCACCCGGGGGCGGGAGGTTACGAGCAGTACTTC.

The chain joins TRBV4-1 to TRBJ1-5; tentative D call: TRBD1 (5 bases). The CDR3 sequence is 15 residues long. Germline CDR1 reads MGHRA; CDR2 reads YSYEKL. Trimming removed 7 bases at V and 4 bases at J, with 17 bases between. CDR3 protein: CASTRGDGLNQPQHF. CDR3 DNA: TGCGCCAGCACCCGGGGGGACGGCCTTAATCAGCCCCAGCATTTT.

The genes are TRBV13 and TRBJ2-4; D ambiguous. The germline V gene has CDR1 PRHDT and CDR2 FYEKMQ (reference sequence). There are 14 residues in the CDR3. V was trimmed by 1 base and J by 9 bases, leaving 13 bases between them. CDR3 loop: CASSLAEPVGIQYF. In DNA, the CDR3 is TGTGCCAGCAGCTTAGCAGAGCCGGTCGGCATTCAGTACTTC.

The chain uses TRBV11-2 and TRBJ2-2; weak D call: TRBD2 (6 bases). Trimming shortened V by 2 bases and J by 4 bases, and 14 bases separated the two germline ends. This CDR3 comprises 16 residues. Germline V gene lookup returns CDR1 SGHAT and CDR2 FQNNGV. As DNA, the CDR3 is TGTGCCAGCAGCTTATCCCCGGGAGTTGGCACCGGGGAGCTGTTTTTT. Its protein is CASSLSPGVGTGELFF.

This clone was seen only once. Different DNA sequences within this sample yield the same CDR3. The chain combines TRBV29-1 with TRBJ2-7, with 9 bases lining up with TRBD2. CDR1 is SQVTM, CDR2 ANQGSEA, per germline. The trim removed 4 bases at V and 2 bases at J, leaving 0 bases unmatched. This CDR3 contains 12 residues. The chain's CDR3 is CSVASGAYEQYF. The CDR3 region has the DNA TGCAGCGTTGCTAGCGGGGCCTACGAGCAGTACTTC.

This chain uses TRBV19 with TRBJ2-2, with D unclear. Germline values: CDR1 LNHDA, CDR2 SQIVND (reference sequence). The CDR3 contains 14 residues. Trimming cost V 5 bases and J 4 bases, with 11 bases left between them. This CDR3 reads CASSATSATGELFF. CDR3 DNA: TGTGCCAGTAGTGCAACGAGTGCCACCGGGGAGCTGTTTTTT.

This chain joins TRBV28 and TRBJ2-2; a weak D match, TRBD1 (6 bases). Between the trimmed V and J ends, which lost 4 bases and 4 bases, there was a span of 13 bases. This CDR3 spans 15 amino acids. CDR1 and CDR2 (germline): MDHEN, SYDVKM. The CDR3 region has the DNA TGTGCCAGCAGTTACAGGACAGAGCTCACCGGGGAGCTGTTTTTT. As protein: CASSYRTELTGELFF.

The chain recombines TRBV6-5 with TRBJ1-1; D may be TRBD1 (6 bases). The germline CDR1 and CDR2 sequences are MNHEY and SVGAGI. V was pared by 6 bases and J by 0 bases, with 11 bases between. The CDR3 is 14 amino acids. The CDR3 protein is CASRPGQLNTEAFF. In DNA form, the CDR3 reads TGTGCCAGCAGACCCGGACAGTTGAACACTGAAGCTTTCTTT.

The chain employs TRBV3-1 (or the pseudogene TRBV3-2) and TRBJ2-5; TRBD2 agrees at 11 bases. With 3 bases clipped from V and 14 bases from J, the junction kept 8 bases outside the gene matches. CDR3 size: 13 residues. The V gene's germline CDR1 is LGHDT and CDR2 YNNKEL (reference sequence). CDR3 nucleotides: TGTGCCAGCAGCCAGGGCGGACTAGCGGGCGTCTACTTC. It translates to CASSQGGLAGVYF.

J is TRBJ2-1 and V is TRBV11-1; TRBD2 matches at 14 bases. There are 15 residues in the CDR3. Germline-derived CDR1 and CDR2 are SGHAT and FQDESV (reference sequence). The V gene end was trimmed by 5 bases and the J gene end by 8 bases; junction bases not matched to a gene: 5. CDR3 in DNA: TGTGCCAGCAGCCGGGGGACTAGCGGGAGCTATGAGCAGTTCTTC. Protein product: CASSRGTSGSYEQFF.